Below, 25 T cell receptor beta chains from the same sample are listed, as sequenced in a study of T cells in Graves' hyperthyroidism and ophthalmopathy. TCR beta CDR3 region amplification was performed from RNA transcripts. When the TCR CDR3 underwent first-round RT-PCR, the HTBI primer set was used. TCRdb passed the multiplex PCR reads through MiXCR, listing each CDR3 protein once. The sample lists a few hundred thousand distinct CDR3 sequences, 20% to 25% occurring once. The sequenced sample was blood. The receptors shown here come from a woman between 65 and 79 years old with Graves' ophthalmopathy.

This clonotype was seen ten or more times. This chain connects TRBV11-1 to TRBJ2-1; possible D gene TRBD1, 5 bases. CDR1 is SGHAT, CDR2 FQDESV, per germline (reference sequence). The V end was cut by 4 bases, the J end by 4 bases, with 14 bases between. The CDR3 contains 15 residues. The CDR3 DNA follows: TGTGCCAGCAGCTCAAGCAGGGAAGGGTACAATGAGCAGTTCTTC. Its translation is CASSSSREGYNEQFF.

This clonotype was counted only a few times. V usage is TRBV6-2 or TRBV6-3 and J usage is TRBJ1-6, with 8 bases identical to TRBD1. This CDR3 has 14 amino acids. The V gene's germline CDR1 is MNHEY and CDR2 SVGEGT. V shed 8 bases and J 9 bases; nucleotides not matched to a gene: 9. The CDR3 sequence: CASGRQGKSSPLHF. The CDR3 DNA sequence: TGTGCCAGCGGAAGACAGGGGAAGAGTTCACCCCTCCACTTT.

This clonotype was picked up a small number of times. Written as DNA, the CDR3 is TGCGCCAGCAGGGGGACAGGGGGTTTTAATGAGCAGTTCTTC. Residues: CASRGTGGFNEQFF. The chain recombines TRBV10-2 with TRBJ2-1; TRBD1 matches 11 bases. Trimming took 6 bases from V and 7 from J; bases not matched to a gene: 5. From germline, CDR1 is WSHSY and CDR2 SAAADI. This CDR3 contains 14 residues.

The chain's CDR3 is CASSLDPGLAVVETQYF. In DNA, the CDR3 is TGCGCCAGCAGCTTGGATCCGGGACTAGCGGTAGTAGAGACCCAGTACTTC. The chain is built from TRBV5-1 and TRBJ2-5; TRBD2 agrees at 11 bases. The V gene's germline CDR1 is SGHRS and CDR2 YFSETQ. V shed 0 bases and J 4 bases; nucleotides not matched to a gene: 8. The CDR3 is 17 residues long.

V is TRBV6-1 and J is TRBJ1-3; tentative D call: TRBD1 (5 bases). V dropped 3 bases and J dropped 3 bases, with 15 bases sitting between them. Germline CDR1 reads MNHNS; CDR2 reads SASEGT. The length of the CDR3 is 16 residues. The CDR3 DNA follows: TGTGCCAGCAGTGACTCAGGGATCGTCAGTGGAAACACCATATATTTT. Protein product: CASSDSGIVSGNTIYF.

At least ten counts were recorded for this clonotype. The chain recombines TRBV2 with TRBJ2-7; 8 nucleotides align to TRBD2. CDR3 length: 15 residues. Germline CDR1 reads SNHLY; CDR2 reads FYNNEI. The junction had 15 bases not matched to a gene; V was cut back by 8 bases and J by 6 bases. The CDR3 DNA reads as TGTGCCAGCCAATTCCGACCAGCGGGAGCAAGCGAGCAGTACTTC. Translated: CASQFRPAGASEQYF.

This chain links TRBV12-3 or TRBV12-4 with TRBJ2-7; no reliable D call. The length of the CDR3 is 13 residues. Trimming pared 8 bases from V and 8 bases from J, leaving 19 bases between. In DNA, the CDR3 is TGTGCCAGCGGTCCCCTGGCACCCCCCCAGCAGTACTTC. Its translation: CASGPLAPPQQYF.

This clonotype was seen ten or more times. CDR3 DNA: TGTGCCAGCAGCCACCCGGGGGATTCACCCCTCCACTTT. This codes for CASSHPGDSPLHF. V is TRBV7-2 and J is TRBJ1-6; the D gene is possibly TRBD1 (5 bases). Trimming removed 5 bases from V and 8 bases from J, with 10 bases in between. Germline V gives CDR1 SGHTA, CDR2 FQGNSA. The CDR3 runs to 13 residues.

The chain joins TRBV20-1 to TRBJ2-7, with TRBD2 identical over 10 bases. Unmatched junction bases numbered 2, after V lost 3 bases and J lost 3 bases. Germline CDR1 DFQATT, CDR2 SNEGSKA (reference sequence). CDR3 length: 13 residues. The chain's CDR3 is CSASGTSVYEQYF. The CDR3 nucleotides read TGCAGTGCTAGCGGGACTAGCGTCTACGAGCAGTACTTC.

The gene calls are TRBV19 and TRBJ2-7; 8 bases match TRBD1. The CDR3 sequence is 15 residues long. CDR1 and CDR2 from the germline V gene are LNHDA and SQIVND (reference sequence). The junction had 10 bases not matched to a gene; V was cut back by 6 bases and J by 3 bases. The CDR3 region is CASRHRTGTNYEQYF. The CDR3 nucleotides read TGTGCCAGTAGACACCGGACAGGGACCAACTACGAGCAGTACTTC.

The V and J genes are TRBV5-6 and TRBJ2-5; D might be TRBD1 or TRBD2, each matching 5 bases. V was trimmed by 4 bases and J by 1 base, leaving 17 bases between them. The length of the CDR3 is 16 residues. Germline lookup yields CDR1 SGHDT and CDR2 YYEEEE. The CDR3 region is CASSPSIRDGQETQYF. The CDR3 DNA reads TGTGCCAGCAGCCCATCGATCCGGGACGGCCAAGAGACCCAGTACTTC.

The genes are TRBV12-3 or TRBV12-4 and TRBJ2-7, with D possibly being TRBD2 (6 bases). The V gene lost 3 bases and the J gene lost 3 bases, with 18 bases spanning the gap. The CDR3 is 16 amino acids. CDR3 residues: CASSFVAGPFDYEQYF. Here the CDR3 DNA reads TGTGCCAGCAGTTTTGTGGCGGGGCCCTTCGACTACGAGCAGTACTTC.

This clonotype showed up just a few times. This rearrangement joins TRBV6-1 to TRBJ2-1, with a weak D call TRBD2 (6 bases). Germline assignment: CDR1 MNHNS and CDR2 SASEGT. Trimming removed 7 bases from V and 2 bases from J, with 15 bases in between. The CDR3 totals 15 residues. This CDR3 reads CASTPRGAAYNEQFF. In nucleotides, the CDR3 is TGTGCCAGCACCCCCCGCGGGGCCGCCTACAATGAGCAGTTCTTC.

This clonotype was counted only a few times. This chain connects TRBV12-3 or TRBV12-4 to TRBJ1-2; tentatively, D is TRBD1 (5 bases). The CDR3 has 13 residues. With 3 bases removed from V and 6 bases from J, the gap between germline ends came to 11 bases. The CDR3: CASSFPGPHGYTF. The CDR3 coding sequence is TGTGCCAGCAGTTTCCCAGGGCCCCATGGCTACACCTTC.

With respect to this clonotype: The junction and the germline gene differ at one end; a read error may be behind it. The rearrangement links TRBV6-5 to TRBJ2-7; TRBD2 is a possible D gene (6 bases). The CDR3 is 14 residues long. Germline loops: CDR1 MNHEY, CDR2 SVGAGI. CDR3 coding DNA: TGTGCCAGCAGTTTATGGAGGGATACCTACGGGCAGTACTTC. Translation: CASSLWRDTYGQYF.

This clonotype was seen at least ten times. The V call is TRBV2, the J call TRBJ1-1; D is uncertain. CDR1 and CDR2 from the germline V gene are SNHLY and FYNNEI. CDR3 length: 13 amino acids. V was shortened by 7 bases and J by 1 base, with 10 bases between the two germline ends. The CDR3 protein is CASMVTENTEAFF. CDR3 nucleotide sequence: TGTGCCAGCATGGTCACAGAGAACACTGAAGCTTTCTTT.

This sequence joins TRBV20-1 and TRBJ1-5; maybe TRBD1 (5 bases). Germline CDR1 is DFQATT and CDR2 is SNEGSKA (reference sequence). The CDR3 is 13 amino acids. Trimming left V 3 bases short and J 3 bases short, with 9 bases between. The CDR3 coding sequence is TGCAGTGCTAGGGGGCCACTCAATCAGCCCCAGCATTTT. It codes for CSARGPLNQPQHF.

This clonotype was counted between two and nine times. It may be a read error: a sequence one base away is much more abundant. The rearrangement joins TRBV2 to TRBJ2-3, with 8 bases identical to TRBD2. The CDR3 spans 13 residues. Trimming removed 3 bases from V and 10 bases from J; junction bases left unmatched: 6. CDR1 is SNHLY and CDR2 is FYNNEI in the germline V gene. The CDR3 sequence: CASSEISGTAQYF. CDR3 in DNA: TGTGCCAGCAGTGAGATTAGCGGGACGGCGCAGTATTTT.

V is TRBV3-1 and J is TRBJ1-5; 10 nucleotides align to TRBD1. CDR1 LGHDT and CDR2 YNNKEL come from the germline V gene (reference sequence). The CDR3 is 15 residues long. With 4 bases clipped from V and 6 bases from J, the junction kept 6 bases outside the gene matches. The CDR3 coding sequence is TGTGCCAGCAGCCCAAGACAGGGGGCAAGTCAGCCCCAGCATTTT. This translates into CASSPRQGASQPQHF.

V is TRBV24-1 and J is TRBJ2-5; 8 nucleotides agree with TRBD1. J gave up 9 bases and V 4 bases, and 9 bases lay outside the gene matches. The CDR3 sequence is 14 residues long. Germline CDR1 and CDR2: KGHDR and SFDVKD. CDR3 bases: TGTGCCACCAGTGACCCGGGACAGGTAACGTCCCAGTACTTC. Residues: CATSDPGQVTSQYF.

The genes are TRBV9 and TRBJ1-6; perhaps TRBD1 as D (5 bases). V was cut by 4 bases and J by 10 bases, with 12 bases left in between. CDR3 length equals 13 residues. The germline V gene has CDR1 SGDLS and CDR2 YYNGEE. As DNA, the CDR3 is TGTGCCAGCAGCAACCCAGGGACCTCACCCCTCCACTTT. Translation: CASSNPGTSPLHF.

The chain has TRBV28 and TRBJ1-6; D gene unclear. Germline CDR1 is MDHEN and CDR2 is SYDVKM. The CDR3 is 14 amino acids. V lost 2 bases and J lost 8, with 10 bases in between. The CDR3 region is CASSLNPKDSPLHF. The CDR3 DNA reads TGTGCCAGCAGTTTAAATCCGAAGGATTCACCCCTCCACTTT.

This clonotype was observed a few times. The rearrangement uses TRBV11-1 and TRBJ2-3; a possible D gene is TRBD1 (5 bases). The ends were cut back, 5 bases at V and 4 bases at J, with 16 bases in the middle. Germline assignment: CDR1 SGHAT and CDR2 FQDESV (reference sequence). This CDR3 is built from 15 residues. This CDR3 reads CASSPGFSIADTQYF. CDR3 in DNA: TGTGCCAGCAGCCCAGGGTTCTCGATCGCAGATACGCAGTATTTT.

This clonotype occurred a few times. This rearrangement joins TRBV4-3 to TRBJ2-5, with 13 positions matching TRBD2. Looked up from germline, CDR1 is LGHNA and CDR2 is YSLEER. With V trimmed by 3 bases and J by 1 base, 8 bases remained unmatched. The CDR3 totals 18 residues. The CDR3 here is CASSQRLAGGLSQETQYF. As DNA, the CDR3 is TGCGCCAGCAGCCAGAGACTAGCGGGAGGCCTTTCCCAAGAGACCCAGTACTTC.

This chain connects TRBV28 to TRBJ2-7; possibly TRBD2 for D (5 bases). Germline V gives CDR1 MDHEN, CDR2 SYDVKM. The CDR3 spans 14 residues. Trimming removed 2 bases at V and 3 bases at J, with 11 bases between. The CDR3 bases are TGTGCCAGCAGTTTAGAGAGTGAGGGCTACGAGCAGTACTTC. Encoded protein: CASSLESEGYEQYF.